Following are 28 T cell receptor beta chains from one sample sequenced in a study of T cell repertoires in cytomegalovirus infection. The antigens these receptors bind are not known. TCRdb called the reads again in MiXCR, with one record for every CDR3 protein. Found here are 550,000 to 850,000 distinct CDR3 sequences, roughly 33% of them singletons; the top ten hold 15% to 20%. The specimen was cultured PBMCs, collected from culture after CMV antigen stimulation. The receptors were sampled from a human donor in good health (CMV status not recorded). Some clones in this sample may be carry-over from other donors' samples.

This clonotype was observed a few times. This chain links TRBV7-2 with TRBJ2-3; 8 bases map to TRBD2. Germline CDR1 is SGHTA and CDR2 is FQGNSA. The V gene end was trimmed by 3 bases and the J gene end by 5 bases; junction bases not matched to a gene: 10. CDR3 length: 16 amino acids. The CDR3 coding sequence is TGTGCCAGCAGCTTCTGGGCGGGAGGCGATGGAGATACGCAGTATTTT. Its translation: CASSFWAGGDGDTQYF.

Only a few counts were recorded for this clonotype. The chain joins TRBV5-5 to TRBJ2-2, with 9 bases lining up with TRBD2. J lost 5 bases, V lost 2 bases, and 10 bases had no gene match. There are 17 residues in the CDR3. Germline CDR1 and CDR2: SGHKS and YYEKEE (reference sequence). The CDR3 spells CASSFGSAGGRTGELFF. The CDR3 region has the DNA TGTGCCAGCAGCTTCGGGTCGGCGGGGGGGCGAACCGGGGAGCTGTTTTTT.

The J gene is TRBJ1-1, the V gene TRBV6-6, with a weak D call TRBD1 (6 bases). CDR1 MNHNY and CDR2 SVGAGI come from the germline V gene (reference sequence). V was shortened by 3 bases and J by 0 bases, with 11 bases between the two germline ends. The length of the CDR3 is 15 residues. The CDR3 reads CASSYLGGLNTEAFF. The DNA for the CDR3 is TGTGCCAGCAGTTATCTGGGGGGGCTGAACACTGAAGCTTTCTTT.

This clonotype occurred a few times. V usage is TRBV6-2 or TRBV6-3 and J usage is TRBJ2-7, with D unclear. Looked up from germline, CDR1 is MNHEY and CDR2 is SVGEGT. This CDR3 has 15 amino acids. V was trimmed by 8 bases and J by 2 bases, leaving 19 bases between them. The CDR3 nucleotides read TGTGCCAGCTCCGGGCCCAGGTACCGAACCTACGAGCAGTACTTC. Translating it yields CASSGPRYRTYEQYF.

The chain carries TRBV11-2 and TRBJ1-1, with D tentatively TRBD1 (5 bases). The CDR3 sequence is 16 residues long. Germline-derived CDR1 and CDR2 are SGHAT and FQNNGV. V lost 5 bases, J lost 6 bases, and 22 bases lay in between. The CDR3 reads CASSPGSGVWAAEAFF. The CDR3 nucleotides are TGTGCCAGCAGCCCGGGGTCGGGGGTTTGGGCTGCTGAAGCTTTCTTT.

The chain links TRBV29-1 to TRBJ1-1, with TRBD1 identical over 8 bases. The germline gives CDR1 SQVTM, CDR2 ANQGSEA. This CDR3 has 13 amino acids. Trimming took 5 bases from V and 1 from J; bases not matched to a gene: 3. Here the CDR3 DNA reads TGCAGCGTTAAGACAGGGGAGAACACTGAAGCTTTCTTT. This codes for CSVKTGENTEAFF.

The gene calls are TRBV5-5 and TRBJ2-4; 7 bases align to TRBD1. The V gene's germline CDR1 is SGHKS and CDR2 YYEKEE (reference sequence). The V gene end was trimmed by 6 bases and the J gene end by 4 bases; junction bases not matched to a gene: 4. The CDR3 consists of 13 residues. The chain's CDR3 is CASIGTAKNIQYF. The CDR3 DNA is TGTGCCAGCATTGGGACAGCGAAAAACATTCAGTACTTC.

This clonotype was recorded a few times. The chain has TRBV7-2 and TRBJ1-2; D uncertain. The CDR3 totals 12 residues. The germline CDR1 and CDR2 sequences are SGHTA and FQGNSA. V shed 5 bases and J shed 8 bases, with 12 bases lying between them. CDR3 residues: CASSLPYEGYTF. The CDR3, as DNA: TGTGCCAGCAGCCTTCCATATGAGGGCTACACCTTC.

This clonotype showed up just a few times. The chain recombines TRBV7-8 with TRBJ2-5, with a weak D call TRBD2 (6 bases). Germline-derived CDR1 and CDR2 are SGHVS and FQNEAQ. This CDR3 spans 16 amino acids. Trimming cost V 3 bases and J 5 bases, with 19 bases left between them. In nucleotides, the CDR3 is TGTGCCAGCAGCTTGGGTTACCAGGGAGGAGGGGAGACCCAGTACTTC. Its translation is CASSLGYQGGGETQYF.

The chain uses TRBV27 and TRBJ2-5; 10 bases align to TRBD2. V was pared by 5 bases and J by 4 bases, with 7 bases of the junction left unmatched. Germline V lookup: CDR1 MNHEY, CDR2 SMNVEV (reference sequence). This CDR3 contains 15 residues. CDR3 sequence reads: CASSPLAGDRETQYF. DNA of the CDR3: TGTGCCAGCAGTCCGCTAGCGGGAGATAGAGAGACCCAGTACTTC.

This clonotype was counted between two and nine times. This rearrangement joins TRBV6-5 to TRBJ2-3, with D possibly TRBD1 on 8 matching bases. This CDR3 is 15 amino acids long. CDR1 and CDR2 (germline): MNHEY, SVGAGI. V lost 6 bases and J lost 1, with 14 bases in between. The CDR3: CASSNRGGGTDTQYF. Written as DNA, the CDR3 is TGTGCCAGCAGCAACAGGGGGGGAGGCACAGATACGCAGTATTTT.

In its sample, this clonotype was seen many times. This chain links TRBV7-2 with TRBJ2-7; 13 nucleotides agree with TRBD2. The germline V gene encodes CDR1 SGHTA and CDR2 FQGNSA. J was trimmed by 0 bases and V by 5 bases; bases with no gene match: 4. The CDR3 spans 16 residues. CDR3 bases: TGTGCCAGCAGCCTACGGACTAGCGGGAGCTCCTACGAGCAGTACTTC. This gives the protein CASSLRTSGSSYEQYF. Based on the CDR3 plus reference TRBV7-2 and TRBJ2-7, the full variable domain is GAGVSQSPSNKVTEKGKDVELRCDPISGHTALYWYRQSLGQGLEFLIYFQGNSAPDKSGLPSDRFSAERTGGSVSTLTIQRTQQEDSAVYLCASSLRTSGSSYEQYFGPGTRLTVT.

This clonotype has only one observation. The gene calls are TRBV20-1 and TRBJ2-3, with TRBD2 matching over 10 bases. The CDR3 has 22 residues. Germline loops: CDR1 DFQATT, CDR2 SNEGSKA (reference sequence). V shed 2 bases, J shed 6 bases, and the junction held 29 bases outside the gene matches. CDR3 sequence reads: CSARKIRTGQREGYPMGDTQYF. The CDR3 coding sequence is TGCAGTGCTAGAAAGATAAGGACTGGCCAGCGGGAGGGTTATCCCATGGGGGATACGCAGTATTTT.

The chain employs TRBV6-1 and TRBJ2-7, with D uncertain. The V end lost 0 bases, the J end lost 1 base, and 13 bases lay between the germline ends. CDR3 length: 16 residues. The germline CDR1 and CDR2 sequences are MNHNS and SASEGT. CDR3 loop: CASSEAYRVLSYEQYF. DNA of the CDR3: TGTGCCAGCAGTGAAGCTTACAGAGTATTGTCCTACGAGCAGTACTTC.

The chain joins TRBV7-9 to TRBJ1-5, with TRBD1 identical over 9 bases. Trimming cost V 0 bases and J 0 bases; bases outside gene matches: 12. The CDR3 is 20 amino acids. The germline gives CDR1 SEHNR, CDR2 FQNEAQ (reference sequence). The CDR3 spells CASSLALGTGRFNSNQPQHF. The CDR3 DNA sequence: TGTGCCAGCAGCTTAGCGCTTGGGACAGGGAGATTTAATAGCAATCAGCCCCAGCATTTT.

The J gene is TRBJ2-1, the V gene TRBV7-2; possible D gene TRBD2, 7 bases. Per germline, CDR1 SGHTA and CDR2 FQGNSA. Trimming removed 8 bases from V and 4 bases from J, with 15 bases in between. This CDR3 is built from 14 residues. CDR3 in DNA: TGTGCCAGCGGAAAAAGGGGGGGATACAATGAGCAGTTCTTC. Translating gives CASGKRGGYNEQFF.

Worth noting for this clonotype: Since a much larger clone is just one base distant, this may be a read error. The chain recombines TRBV7-2 with TRBJ2-1; TRBD2 aligns across 9 bases. This CDR3 contains 16 residues. Trimming at V came to 5 bases and at J to 4 bases, leaving 9 bases not matched to a gene. Germline lookup yields CDR1 SGHTA and CDR2 FQGNSA. CDR3 amino acids: CASSPRRSGGYNEQFF. CDR3 in DNA: TGTGCCAGCAGCCCCAGAAGAAGCGGGGGGTACAATGAGCAGTTCTTC.

This clonotype was seen repeatedly, ten times or more. J is TRBJ1-1 and V is TRBV7-2; the match to TRBD1 covers 8 bases. V was pared by 4 bases and J by 0 bases, with 4 bases of the junction left unmatched. The CDR3 is 15 residues long. Germline V gene lookup returns CDR1 SGHTA and CDR2 FQGNSA. The CDR3 nucleotides read TGTGCCAGCAGCTCCCGACAGGGGATGAACACTGAAGCTTTCTTT. Translating gives CASSSRQGMNTEAFF.

The chain carries TRBV12-3 or TRBV12-4 and TRBJ1-4, with D possibly matching TRBD1 (6 bases). The CDR3 loop spans 15 amino acids. Trimming shortened V by 5 bases and J by 8 bases, and 18 bases separated the two germline ends. As DNA, the CDR3 is TGTGCCAGCAGTCGCCAGGGGCCTACGGAGGAAAAACTGTTTTTT. Its translation: CASSRQGPTEEKLFF.

J is TRBJ1-6 and V is TRBV4-1; 7 nucleotides align to TRBD1. This CDR3 region has 15 residues. The germline V gene has CDR1 MGHRA and CDR2 YSYEKL. V gave up 1 base and J gave up 9 bases; unmatched junction bases: 6. The CDR3 coding sequence is TGCGCCAGCAGCCAAGTGTTGACAGGGTTTTCACCCCTCCACTTT. Its translation: CASSQVLTGFSPLHF.

The J gene is TRBJ1-2, the V gene TRBV7-2, with unresolved D. The V end was cut by 5 bases, the J end by 2 bases, with 18 bases between. The V gene's germline CDR1 is SGHTA and CDR2 FQGNSA. The CDR3 is 16 residues long. The CDR3 coding sequence is TGTGCCAGCAGCCCAACAAACGGAATCATCAACTATGGCTACACCTTC. As protein: CASSPTNGIINYGYTF.

The J gene is TRBJ2-5, the V gene TRBV6-1; tentative D call: TRBD2 (5 bases). Trimming took 4 bases from V and 5 from J, leaving 14 bases between them. Germline V gene sequence: CDR1 MNHNS, CDR2 SASEGT. This CDR3 is built from 14 residues. DNA of the CDR3: TGTGCCAGCAGTGCGGCCAGGACTCGCGAGACCCAGTACTTC. This translates into CASSAARTRETQYF.

This clonotype appeared a few times. The V call is TRBV15, the J call TRBJ1-1, with D uncertain. The CDR3 extends over 12 amino acids. CDR1 is LNHNV and CDR2 is YYDKDF in the germline V gene (reference sequence). Deletions cut 4 bases from V and 7 bases from J, with 10 bases between. The DNA for the CDR3 is TGTGCCACCAGCATCCCCGTGGGTGAAGCTTTCTTT. This encodes CATSIPVGEAFF.

The chain employs TRBV27 and TRBJ2-1, with D perhaps TRBD2 (6 bases). Germline CDR1 and CDR2: MNHEY and SMNVEV (reference sequence). V lost 4 bases and J 0 bases, leaving 10 bases between the germline ends. CDR3 length equals 15 residues. CDR3 DNA: TGTGCCAGCAGTTCCCCTAGCGCCTCCTACAATGAGCAGTTCTTC. This gives the protein CASSSPSASYNEQFF.

The chain links TRBV25-1 to TRBJ1-3; D gene uncertain. Germline V gene lookup returns CDR1 MGHDK and CDR2 SYGVNS. V dropped 3 bases and J dropped 3 bases, with 9 bases sitting between them. The CDR3 runs 14 residues. CDR3 nucleotides: TGTGCCAGCAGTGATTGGGTGGATGGAAACACCATATATTTT. Protein: CASSDWVDGNTIYF.

The chain is built from TRBV6-2 or TRBV6-3 and TRBJ1-1; D gene uncertain. V dropped 2 bases and J dropped 5 bases, with 15 bases sitting between them. Germline values: CDR1 MNHEY, CDR2 SVGEGT. The CDR3 covers 15 residues. CDR3 DNA sequence: TGTGCCAGCAGTTACAGAGCAACACCCGAAACTGAAGCTTTCTTT. Amino acid sequence: CASSYRATPETEAFF.

This clonotype came up a few times. This chain uses TRBV11-1 with TRBJ2-3; maybe TRBD2 (6 bases). This CDR3 region has 13 residues. Germline V gives CDR1 SGHAT, CDR2 FQDESV (reference sequence). Trimming cost V 5 bases and J 6 bases, with 12 bases left between them. CDR3 loop: CASSLGGLDTQYF. CDR3 nucleotide sequence: TGTGCCAGCAGCCTCGGAGGGTTGGATACGCAGTATTTT.

J is TRBJ2-5 and V is TRBV7-2; D is uncertain. Germline V gives CDR1 SGHTA, CDR2 FQGNSA. Trimming pared 4 bases from V and 5 bases from J, leaving 14 bases between. This CDR3 has 14 amino acids. The CDR3 loop is CASSSNNGRETQYF. CDR3 nucleotide sequence: TGTGCCAGCAGCTCCAACAACGGGCGGGAGACCCAGTACTTC.